Below, 21 T cell receptor beta chains from the same sample are listed, as sequenced in a study of blood T cell repertoires in COVID-19. Sequencing was performed with immunoSEQ multiplex PCR; in TCRdb, only in-frame clones are kept and a portion is missing. The table includes 95,000 to 110,000 clones, 84% detected once. The material sequenced was peripheral blood. These receptors all stem from a human donor in a cohort sampled during active COVID-19.

The rearrangement uses TRBV27 and TRBJ2-4, with 10 bases identical to TRBD2. Looked up from germline, CDR1 is MNHEY and CDR2 is SMNVEV (reference sequence). Trimming at V came to 11 bases and at J to 5 bases, leaving 12 bases not matched to a gene. This CDR3 contains 15 residues. In nucleotides, the CDR3 is TGTGCCTGCGCCGGGGCTAGCGGGGGCCAAAACATTCAGTACTTC. Translation: CACAGASGGQNIQYF.

The chain carries TRBV4-2 and TRBJ1-2, with D perhaps TRBD1 (5 bases). The germline V gene encodes CDR1 LGHNA and CDR2 YNFKEQ. The CDR3 is made up of 13 amino acids. Trimming took 4 bases from V and 3 from J, leaving 9 bases between them. CDR3 protein: CASSPGQDYGYTF. In DNA form, the CDR3 reads TGTGCCAGCAGCCCTGGACAAGACTATGGCTACACCTTC.

The V and J genes are TRBV13 and TRBJ2-3; D possibly corresponds to TRBD1 (6 bases). V was pared by 2 bases and J by 1 base, with 16 bases between. The CDR3 spans 17 residues. Germline CDR1 PRHDT, CDR2 FYEKMQ (reference sequence). The CDR3 here is CASSLWLPGQRTDTQYF. For the CDR3, the DNA is TGTGCCAGCAGCTTATGGCTGCCGGGACAACGCACAGATACGCAGTATTTT.

V and J are TRBV10-3 and TRBJ2-3, with 16 bases that match TRBD2. The germline V gene encodes CDR1 ENHRY and CDR2 SYGVKD. The CDR3 sequence is 16 residues long. After removal of 6 bases from V and 4 bases from J, the junction contained 4 bases not matched to a gene. The CDR3 sequence: CAIRRGLAGGSDTQYF. CDR3 nucleotide sequence: TGTGCCATCAGGAGGGGACTAGCGGGGGGGTCAGATACGCAGTATTTT.

The CDR3 DNA reads TGCGCCAGCTCGAGACAGGGGGAGGTCTACGAGCAGTACTTC. It specifies CASSRQGEVYEQYF. The chain is built from TRBV5-1 and TRBJ2-7, with 9 bases fitting TRBD1. V was pared by 7 bases and J by 3 bases, with 8 bases of the junction left unmatched. CDR3 size: 14 residues. Per the germline V gene, CDR1 is SGHRS and CDR2 is YFSETQ.

The chain recombines TRBV4-1 with TRBJ1-1; 10 bases match TRBD1. Germline assignment: CDR1 MGHRA and CDR2 YSYEKL. Trimming took 1 base from V and 5 from J; bases not matched to a gene: 7. The length of the CDR3 is 16 residues. The CDR3 nucleotides read TGCGCCAGCAGCCAAGCCTTAGACAGGGGGCGAACTGAAGCTTTCTTT. Protein product: CASSQALDRGRTEAFF.

The rearrangement links TRBV2 to TRBJ1-6; D is unclear. Germline V gene sequence: CDR1 SNHLY, CDR2 FYNNEI. The V and J ends lost 3 bases and 9 bases respectively, with 15 bases between them. CDR3 length: 15 amino acids. The CDR3 DNA reads TGTGCCAGCAGTGACGCAGGTCTTTCCCTTTCACCCCTCCACTTT. Translating it yields CASSDAGLSLSPLHF.

The chain couples TRBV9 to TRBJ2-3; TRBD1 might be the D (6 bases). The germline V and J ends were trimmed by 0 bases and 2 bases, with 13 bases remaining between them. The CDR3 length is 16 residues. CDR1 SGDLS and CDR2 YYNGEE come from the germline V gene. In DNA, the CDR3 is TGTGCCAGCAGCGTAGATGTGGGGGCTTCCACAGATACGCAGTATTTT. Amino acids: CASSVDVGASTDTQYF.

This chain connects TRBV30 to TRBJ1-3; 7 nucleotides line up with TRBD1. This CDR3 comprises 13 residues. The trim removed 5 bases at V and 0 bases at J, leaving 1 base unmatched. The V gene's germline CDR1 is GTSNPN and CDR2 SVGIG (reference sequence). This chain's CDR3 is CAWGTVSGNTIYF. The CDR3 coding sequence is TGTGCCTGGGGGACAGTCTCTGGAAACACCATATATTTT.

The rearrangement uses TRBV6-6 and TRBJ1-1; D remains ambiguous. The V and J ends lost 7 bases and 2 bases respectively, with 14 bases between them. The CDR3 covers 14 residues. Germline CDR1 reads MNHNY; CDR2 reads SVGAGI (reference sequence). CDR3: CASTAGVPNTEAFF. CDR3 nucleotides: TGTGCCAGCACCGCCGGGGTTCCAAACACTGAAGCTTTCTTT.

The chain couples TRBV10-3 to TRBJ2-3, with TRBD2 identical over 8 bases. The CDR3 is made up of 16 amino acids. Trimming took 4 bases from V and 0 from J; bases not matched to a gene: 6. The germline V gene has CDR1 ENHRY and CDR2 SYGVKD. The CDR3 loop is CAISVNSGVSTDTQYF. DNA for the CDR3: TGTGCCATCAGTGTAAATAGCGGGGTTAGCACAGATACGCAGTATTTT.

The chain combines TRBV7-9 with TRBJ2-7, with a weak D call TRBD1 (5 bases). Germline CDR1 SEHNR, CDR2 FQNEAQ (reference sequence). CDR3 length equals 15 residues. Deletions cut 5 bases from V and 0 bases from J, with 14 bases between. Here the CDR3 reads CASSQPGHPSYEQYF. The CDR3 DNA is TGTGCCAGCAGCCAGCCCGGACACCCCTCCTACGAGCAGTACTTC. Full variable domain (outside the CDR3, taken from reference TRBV7-9 and TRBJ2-7): DTGVSQNPRHKITKRGQNVTFRCDPISEHNRLYWYRQTLGQGPEFLTYFQNEAQLEKSRLLSDRFSAERPKGSFSTLEIQRTEQGDSAMYLCASSQPGHPSYEQYFGPGTRLTVT.

In nucleotides, the CDR3 is TGTGCCAGCAGCCGGGTCGGGAGTTCGAATGGCTACACCTTC. It yields the protein CASSRVGSSNGYTF. The chain employs TRBV5-8 and TRBJ1-2; D is uncertain. The V and J ends lost 4 bases and 6 bases respectively, with 16 bases between them. Germline CDR1 and CDR2: SGHTS and YDEGEE. The CDR3 totals 14 residues.

The table lists this clone with a count of one. The sample has other DNA sequences that encode this CDR3 too. The chain joins TRBV5-1 to TRBJ2-5; TRBD2 aligns across 13 bases. V gave up 0 bases and J gave up 1 base; unmatched junction bases: 0. This CDR3 is 16 amino acids long. The V gene's germline CDR1 is SGHRS and CDR2 YFSETQ. CDR3 sequence reads: CASSLGLAGGQETQYF. In DNA form, the CDR3 reads TGCGCCAGCAGCTTGGGACTAGCGGGGGGCCAAGAGACCCAGTACTTC.

The gene calls are TRBV30 and TRBJ2-7; TRBD1 matches at 8 bases. V lost 5 bases and J lost 1; bases outside the gene matches: 10. The CDR3 contains 15 residues. Germline CDR1 GTSNPN, CDR2 SVGIG (reference sequence). Here the CDR3 DNA reads TGTGCCTGGGGCCACCGGGACAGGCTGTCCTACGAGCAGTACTTC. Translation gives CAWGHRDRLSYEQYF.

The genes are TRBV19 and TRBJ2-1; the D gene is possibly TRBD1 (5 bases). The CDR3 length is 15 residues. Trimming cost V 0 bases and J 0 bases, with 6 bases left between them. Germline V gives CDR1 LNHDA, CDR2 SQIVND (reference sequence). In DNA, the CDR3 is TGTGCCAGTAGTATAGACAGGGCCTCCTACAATGAGCAGTTCTTC. It translates to CASSIDRASYNEQFF.

This chain joins TRBV4-2 and TRBJ2-7; TRBD2 aligns across 8 bases. Germline trimming cut 0 bases from V and 2 bases from J; bases unmatched to any gene: 6. There are 16 residues in the CDR3. In germline, CDR1 is LGHNA, CDR2 YNFKEQ. CDR3 nucleotides: TGTGCCAGCAGCCAAGACCCGGCGGGGGGTCCCTACGAGCAGTACTTC. Protein product: CASSQDPAGGPYEQYF.

V and J are TRBV5-1 and TRBJ2-2, with D unclear. The germline CDR1 and CDR2 sequences are SGHRS and YFSETQ. Deletions cut 0 bases from V and 5 bases from J, with 11 bases between. The CDR3 runs 15 residues. The CDR3 reads CASSLEWSSTGELFF. DNA of the CDR3: TGCGCCAGCAGCTTGGAGTGGTCTAGTACCGGGGAGCTGTTTTTT.

The chain links TRBV4-2 to TRBJ2-5; 12 bases map to TRBD2. This CDR3 has 21 residues. Germline V gives CDR1 LGHNA, CDR2 YNFKEQ. V shed 2 bases and J 2 bases; nucleotides not matched to a gene: 18. In nucleotides, the CDR3 is TGTGCCAGCAGCCAAAAACGGACGCAGGGACTAGCGGGTGTGAGTCAAGAGACCCAGTACTTC. Its translation: CASSQKRTQGLAGVSQETQYF.

Here the CDR3 DNA reads TGTGCCAGCAGTTACGGCCCGGGAGCCTATGGCTACACCTTC. Protein product: CASSYGPGAYGYTF. The chain links TRBV6-5 to TRBJ1-2; the D is unclear. Trimming left V 2 bases short and J 4 bases short, with 11 bases between. The CDR3 totals 14 residues. Germline assignment: CDR1 MNHEY and CDR2 SVGAGI.

The gene calls are TRBV2 and TRBJ2-5; 8 bases match TRBD2. The trim removed 7 bases at V and 2 bases at J, leaving 12 bases unmatched. Germline CDR1 is SNHLY and CDR2 is FYNNEI. CDR3 size: 16 residues. CDR3 region: CASKSPSGGLQETQYF. As DNA, the CDR3 is TGTGCCAGCAAGAGTCCCAGCGGGGGCCTTCAAGAGACCCAGTACTTC.